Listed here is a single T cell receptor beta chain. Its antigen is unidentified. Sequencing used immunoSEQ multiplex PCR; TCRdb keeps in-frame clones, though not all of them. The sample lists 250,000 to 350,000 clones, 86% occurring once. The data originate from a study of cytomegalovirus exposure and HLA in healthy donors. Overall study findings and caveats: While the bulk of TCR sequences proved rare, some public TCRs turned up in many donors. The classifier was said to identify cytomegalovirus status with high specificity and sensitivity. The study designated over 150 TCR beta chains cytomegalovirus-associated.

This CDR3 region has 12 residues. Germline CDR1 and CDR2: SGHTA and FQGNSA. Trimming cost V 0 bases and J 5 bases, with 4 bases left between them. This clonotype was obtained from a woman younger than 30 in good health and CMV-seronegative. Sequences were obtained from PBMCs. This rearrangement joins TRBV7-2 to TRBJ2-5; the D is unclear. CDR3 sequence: CASSLARETQYF. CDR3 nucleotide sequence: TGTGCCAGCAGCTTAGCCCGGGAGACCCAGTACTTC.